This record covers a single TCR beta chain. The antigen remains unidentified. The sample originates from a study of cytomegalovirus exposure and HLA in healthy donors. V was shortened by 3 bases and J by 3 bases, with 14 bases between the two germline ends. This CDR3 comprises 15 residues. Germline V lookup: CDR1 LNHDA, CDR2 SQIVND (reference sequence). Vbeta (60) and Jbeta (13) primers were used in the PCR. Profiling relied on immunoSEQ multiplex PCR, and the TCRdb table lists in-frame clones only, not all of them. This table holds around 200,000 clones, roughly 80% found once. Study observations and caveats: Analysis was carried out at a later point, and it linked a missense DCLRE1C variant to TCR beta V- and J-gene trimming. Within the data, a cluster of highly shared sequence variants was likely a sequencing artifact. In a later analysis, specific HLA alleles were associated with 15,000 to 20,000 TCR beta sequences at a 0.05 false discovery rate.

The sample consisted of PBMCs. The V gene is TRBV19, the J gene TRBJ2-5; possibly TRBD1 for D (5 bases). This TCR came from a boy between 10 and 17 years old in good health and CMV-seronegative. The CDR3 spells CASSIGALGEETQYF. Written as DNA, the CDR3 is TGTGCCAGTAGTATTGGGGCCCTAGGGGAAGAGACCCAGTACTTC.